The 2 T cell receptor beta chains listed next were all sequenced from one sample in a study of blood T cell repertoires in COVID-19. The data were produced by immunoSEQ multiplex PCR, yet TCRdb's version contains in-frame clones alone and is incomplete. Of more than 13,000 clones detected, around 91% appear once; the ten largest clones hold 7.5% to 10%. The sequenced sample was peripheral blood. These receptors originate from a human donor in a cohort sampled during active COVID-19.

This rearrangement joins TRBV4-3 to TRBJ1-2, with a possible D match to TRBD1 (6 bases). The CDR3 length is 16 residues. V lost 0 bases, J lost 7 bases, and 18 bases lay in between. Per germline, CDR1 LGHNA and CDR2 YSLEER. The CDR3 coding sequence is TGCGCCAGCAGCCAAGAGGTTTTTAGGGGGGGTTTTGGCTACACCTTC. As protein: CASSQEVFRGGFGYTF.

This clone was picked up one time. The genes are TRBV3-1 (or the pseudogene TRBV3-2) and TRBJ1-1; 8 bases agree with TRBD1. CDR3 length: 14 residues. V shed 3 bases, J shed 6 bases, and the junction held 6 bases outside the gene matches. Germline assignment: CDR1 LGHDT and CDR2 YNNKEL (reference sequence). DNA for the CDR3: TGTGCCAGCAGCCACCTCGGACAGGGCGCTGAAGCTTTCTTT. Translation gives CASSHLGQGAEAFF.